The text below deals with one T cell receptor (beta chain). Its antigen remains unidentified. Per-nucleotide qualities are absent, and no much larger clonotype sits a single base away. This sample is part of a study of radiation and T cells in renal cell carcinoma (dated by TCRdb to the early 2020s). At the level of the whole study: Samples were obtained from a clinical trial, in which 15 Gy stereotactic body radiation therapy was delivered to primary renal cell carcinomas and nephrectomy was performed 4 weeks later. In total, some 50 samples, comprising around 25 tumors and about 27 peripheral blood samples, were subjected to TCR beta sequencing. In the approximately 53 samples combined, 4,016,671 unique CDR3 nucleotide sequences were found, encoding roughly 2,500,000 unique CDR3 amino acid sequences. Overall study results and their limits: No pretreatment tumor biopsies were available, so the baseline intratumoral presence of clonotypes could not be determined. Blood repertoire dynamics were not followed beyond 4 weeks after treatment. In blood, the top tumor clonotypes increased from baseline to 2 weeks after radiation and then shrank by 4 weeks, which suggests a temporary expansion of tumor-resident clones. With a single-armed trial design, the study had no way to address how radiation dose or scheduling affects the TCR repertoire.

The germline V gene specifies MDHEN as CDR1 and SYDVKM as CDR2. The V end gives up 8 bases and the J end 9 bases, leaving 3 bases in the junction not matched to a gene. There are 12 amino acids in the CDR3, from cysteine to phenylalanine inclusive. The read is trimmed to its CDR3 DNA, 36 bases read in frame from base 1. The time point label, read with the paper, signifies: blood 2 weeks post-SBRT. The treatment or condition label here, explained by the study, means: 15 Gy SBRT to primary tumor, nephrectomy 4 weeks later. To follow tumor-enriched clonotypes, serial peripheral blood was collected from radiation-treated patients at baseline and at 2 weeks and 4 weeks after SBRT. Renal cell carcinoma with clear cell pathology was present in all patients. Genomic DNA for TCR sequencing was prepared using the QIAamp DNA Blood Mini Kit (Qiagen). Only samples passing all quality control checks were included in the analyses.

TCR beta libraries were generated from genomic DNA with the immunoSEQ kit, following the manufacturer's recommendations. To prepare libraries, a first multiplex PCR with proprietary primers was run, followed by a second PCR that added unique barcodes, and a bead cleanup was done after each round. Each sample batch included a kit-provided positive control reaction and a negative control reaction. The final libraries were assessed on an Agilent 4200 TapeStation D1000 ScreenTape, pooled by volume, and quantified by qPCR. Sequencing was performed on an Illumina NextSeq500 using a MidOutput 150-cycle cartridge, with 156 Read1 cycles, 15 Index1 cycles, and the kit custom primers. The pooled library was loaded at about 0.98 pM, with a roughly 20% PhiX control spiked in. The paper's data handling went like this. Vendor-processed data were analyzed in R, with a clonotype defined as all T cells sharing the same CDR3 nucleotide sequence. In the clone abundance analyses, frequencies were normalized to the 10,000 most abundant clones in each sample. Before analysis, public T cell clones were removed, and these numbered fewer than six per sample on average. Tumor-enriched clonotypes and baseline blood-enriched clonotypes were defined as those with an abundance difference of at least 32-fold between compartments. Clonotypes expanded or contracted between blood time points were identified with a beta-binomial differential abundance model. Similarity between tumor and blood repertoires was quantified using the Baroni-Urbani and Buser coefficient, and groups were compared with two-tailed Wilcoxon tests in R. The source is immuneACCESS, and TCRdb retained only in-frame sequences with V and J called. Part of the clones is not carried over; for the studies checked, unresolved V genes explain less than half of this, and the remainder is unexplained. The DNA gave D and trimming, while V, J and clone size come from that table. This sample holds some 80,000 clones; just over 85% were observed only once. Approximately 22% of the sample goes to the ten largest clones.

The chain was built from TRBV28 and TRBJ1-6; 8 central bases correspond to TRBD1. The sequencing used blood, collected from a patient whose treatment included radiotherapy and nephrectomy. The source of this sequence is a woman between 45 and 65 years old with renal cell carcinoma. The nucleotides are TGTGCCAGCCGTACAGGGGGTTCACCCCTCCACTTT. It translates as CASRTGGSPLHF.